This is a list of T cell receptor beta chains from one sample in a study of cytomegalovirus exposure and HLA in healthy donors. Sequencing used immunoSEQ multiplex PCR; TCRdb keeps in-frame clones, though not all of them. The sample includes around 140,000 clones, approximately 88% of them seen just once. The sequencing sample was made of PBMCs. The receptor set was obtained from a man aged 18 to 30 in good health and CMV-seropositive. Each CDR3 is given with its conserved first and last residue. D genes are given only for firm matches. Part of the rows lack a size; the others show once, few, many or a class for expanded clones.

>once|TRBV13|NA|TRBJ1-1
CASSLGVNMNTEAFF
TGTGCCAGCAGCTTAGGGGTTAACATGAACACTGAAGCTTTCTTT
>NA|TRBV7-3|TRBD1|TRBJ1-3
CASSLGTGVGNTIYF
TGTGCCAGCAGCCTCGGGACAGGGGTTGGAAACACCATATATTTT
>NA|TRBV27|TRBD2|TRBJ2-3
CASSPLLAGPRDTQYF
TGTGCCAGCAGTCCCCTCCTAGCGGGGCCCAGGGATACGCAGTATTTT
>NA|TRBV5-1|NA|TRBJ2-1
CASSLGQYNEQFF
TGCGCCAGCAGCTTGGGACAGTACAATGAGCAGTTCTTC
>once|TRBV2|NA|TRBJ1-1
CASSGGRTFF
TGTGCCAGCAGTGGAGGGAGAACTTTCTTT
>NA|TRBV6-1|TRBD1|TRBJ2-1
CASEGANEQFF
TGTGCCAGCGAGGGGGCGAATGAGCAGTTCTTC
>NA|TRBV29-1|NA|TRBJ2-3
CSVRAGSLDTQYF
TGCAGCGTTAGGGCAGGGTCCTTAGATACGCAGTATTTT
>NA|TRBV4-1|NA|TRBJ2-3
CASSHLGQKTYTDTQYF
TGCGCCAGCAGCCACCTAGGACAGAAAACGTACACAGATACGCAGTATTTT
>NA|TRBV10-1|NA|TRBJ1-1
CASSDPNTEAFF
TGCGCCAGCAGTGACCCTAACACTGAAGCTTTCTTT
>NA|TRBV27|TRBD2|TRBJ2-1
CASKAGGYNEQFF
TGTGCCAGCAAGGCGGGAGGGTACAATGAGCAGTTCTTC
>NA|TRBV7-9|TRBD1|TRBJ2-7
CASSFEGARTYEQYF
TGTGCCAGCAGCTTTGAGGGGGCCCGCACCTACGAGCAGTACTTC
>NA|TRBV6-1|NA|TRBJ1-2
CASSAPGESYGYTF
TGTGCCAGCAGCGCTCCCGGGGAGTCCTATGGCTACACCTTC
>NA|TRBV19|NA|TRBJ1-5
CASSYTATYSNQPQHF
TGTGCCAGTTCGTACACCGCAACATATAGCAATCAGCCCCAGCATTTT
>NA|TRBV7-2|NA|TRBJ1-1
CASRIHGLYPEAFF
TGTGCCAGCAGAATACACGGACTGTACCCTGAAGCTTTCTTT
>NA|TRBV29-1|NA|TRBJ1-1
CSAGQVLNTEAFF
TGCAGCGCCGGTCAAGTTTTGAACACTGAAGCTTTCTTT
>once|TRBV18|NA|TRBJ1-1
CASSRRQEGTEAFF
TGTGCCAGCTCACGCCGACAGGAAGGGACTGAAGCTTTCTTT
>NA|TRBV29-1|TRBD2|TRBJ2-5
CSVGLAGETQYF
TGCAGCGTTGGGCTAGCGGGAGAGACCCAGTACTTC
>NA|TRBV6-5|NA|TRBJ1-1
CASSRVGGSTEAFF
TGTGCCAGCAGCCGCGTCGGGGGGTCAACTGAAGCTTTCTTT
>NA|TRBV2|NA|TRBJ1-1
CASRGGRLNTEAFF
TGTGCCAGCAGAGGGGGACGGCTCAACACTGAAGCTTTCTTT
>NA|TRBV4-1|NA|TRBJ2-5
CASSQIRGETQYF
TGCGCCAGCAGCCAAATCAGGGGAGAGACCCAGTACTTC
>NA|TRBV4-2|NA|TRBJ2-7
CASSQDFNEQYF
TGTGCCAGCAGCCAAGATTTTAACGAGCAGTACTTC
>NA|TRBV6-6|NA|TRBJ1-2
CASSLSERNYGYTF
TGTGCCAGCAGTCTTTCCGAACGGAACTATGGCTACACCTTC
>NA|TRBV30|NA|TRBJ1-1
CAWLPAGRTNTEAFF
TGTGCCTGGCTCCCGGCCGGGAGAACGAACACTGAAGCTTTCTTT
>NA|TRBV4-1|NA|TRBJ1-3
CASSQEPRGPSSGNTIYF
TGCGCCAGCAGCCAAGAGCCAAGGGGCCCGAGCTCTGGAAACACCATATATTTT
>few|TRBV30|TRBD2|TRBJ2-2
CAWSVVAGTGELFF
TGTGCCTGGAGTGTAGTAGCGGGAACCGGGGAGCTGTTTTTT
>NA|TRBV5-1|NA|TRBJ1-1
CASSLPTGNTEAFF
TGCGCCAGCAGCTTACCAACCGGGAACACTGAAGCTTTCTTT
>NA|TRBV7-6|NA|TRBJ2-5
CASSLDTQTETQYF
TGTGCCAGCAGCTTAGATACCCAAACTGAGACCCAGTACTTC
>NA|TRBV19|TRBD1|TRBJ1-1
CASSTPQGASNTEAFF
TGTGCCAGTAGCACCCCCCAGGGGGCGTCGAACACTGAAGCTTTCTTT
>NA|TRBV4-1|NA|TRBJ1-2
CASSQTGYGYTF
TGCGCCAGCAGCCAAACAGGGTATGGCTACACCTTC
>NA|TRBV2|TRBD2|TRBJ2-7
CASSGGYSYEQYF
TGTGCCAGCAGCGGGGGGTACTCCTACGAGCAGTACTTC
>NA|TRBV23-1|NA|TRBJ2-7
CASSQPQLALPYEQYF
TGCGCCAGCAGTCAACCCCAGCTAGCGCTCCCCTACGAGCAGTACTTC
>once|TRBV7-6|NA|TRBJ2-7
CASSYGAGARDEQYF
TGTGCCAGCAGCTATGGGGCAGGGGCAAGGGACGAGCAGTACTTC
>once|TRBV28|TRBD2|TRBJ2-2
CASSLGTSSNTGELFF
TGTGCCAGCAGTTTGGGGACTAGTTCAAACACCGGGGAGCTGTTTTTT
>NA|TRBV5-6|TRBD1|TRBJ1-1
CASSWTGVGSRTEAFF
TGTGCCAGCAGCTGGACAGGGGTCGGTTCTCGCACTGAAGCTTTCTTT
>NA|TRBV15|NA|TRBJ1-1
CATSRVQGTEAFF
TGTGCCACCAGCAGAGTTCAGGGTACTGAAGCTTTCTTT
>NA|TRBV4-1|NA|TRBJ1-1
CASSWDIDRMNTEAFF
TGCGCCAGCAGTTGGGACATTGATAGGATGAACACTGAAGCTTTCTTT
>NA|TRBV5-4|TRBD2|TRBJ2-1
CASRLGMFATSGTYNEQFF
TGTGCCAGCAGGTTGGGAATGTTCGCGACTAGCGGAACTTACAATGAGCAGTTCTTC
>once|TRBV4-1|NA|TRBJ1-2
CASSQTGMDYGYTF
TGCGCCAGCAGCCAGACGGGGATGGACTATGGCTACACCTTC
>once|TRBV6-1|TRBD1|TRBJ1-2
CASSGQGMVYTF
TGTGCCAGCAGTGGACAGGGGATGGTCTACACCTTC
>NA|TRBV5-1|NA|TRBJ2-3
CASSLGSRASTDTQYF
TGCGCCAGCAGCTTGGGTAGCAGAGCTAGCACAGATACGCAGTATTTT
>NA|TRBV7-9|TRBD1|TRBJ1-3
CASSSTGGQGRGNTIYF
TGTGCCAGCAGCTCAACCGGGGGACAGGGGAGAGGAAACACCATATATTTT
>once|TRBV6-5|NA|TRBJ2-3
CASTNTDTQYF
TGTGCCAGCACCAACACAGATACGCAGTATTTT
>NA|TRBV4-1|TRBD2|TRBJ2-7
CASSLPYGASGSYEQYF
TGCGCCAGCAGCCTCCCTTACGGGGCTAGCGGGAGCTACGAGCAGTACTTC
>NA|TRBV28|NA|TRBJ1-2
CASSLRPELYGYTF
TGTGCCAGCAGTTTAAGGCCGGAGCTATATGGCTACACCTTC
>NA|TRBV30|TRBD1|TRBJ1-1
CAWTGTGPTEAFF
TGTGCCTGGACCGGGACAGGGCCCACGGAAGCTTTCTTT
>NA|TRBV27|TRBD1|TRBJ1-2
CASSVQGALGYTF
TGTGCCAGCAGTGTTCAGGGGGCGCTTGGCTACACCTTC
>NA|TRBV10-2|NA|TRBJ1-2
CASSEAPRGDGYTF
TGCGCCAGCAGTGAAGCCCCCAGGGGCGATGGCTACACCTTC
>NA|TRBV28|NA|TRBJ1-4
CASSLPLGTNEKLFF
TGTGCCAGCAGTTTACCCCTCGGAACTAATGAAAAACTGTTTTTT
>NA|TRBV7-2|TRBD1|TRBJ1-5
CASSTGTGHQPQHF
TGTGCCAGCAGCACAGGGACAGGACATCAGCCCCAGCATTTT
>few|TRBV6-1|TRBD1|TRBJ1-1
CASRGQMNTEAFF
TGTGCCAGCAGGGGACAGATGAACACTGAAGCTTTCTTT
>NA|TRBV6-6|TRBD1|TRBJ1-2
CASSYLTGADGYTF
TGTGCCAGCAGTTACCTTACAGGGGCTGATGGCTACACCTTC
>NA|TRBV2|NA|TRBJ2-6
CASREWSSGANVLTF
TGTGCCAGCAGGGAATGGAGCTCTGGGGCCAACGTCCTGACTTTC